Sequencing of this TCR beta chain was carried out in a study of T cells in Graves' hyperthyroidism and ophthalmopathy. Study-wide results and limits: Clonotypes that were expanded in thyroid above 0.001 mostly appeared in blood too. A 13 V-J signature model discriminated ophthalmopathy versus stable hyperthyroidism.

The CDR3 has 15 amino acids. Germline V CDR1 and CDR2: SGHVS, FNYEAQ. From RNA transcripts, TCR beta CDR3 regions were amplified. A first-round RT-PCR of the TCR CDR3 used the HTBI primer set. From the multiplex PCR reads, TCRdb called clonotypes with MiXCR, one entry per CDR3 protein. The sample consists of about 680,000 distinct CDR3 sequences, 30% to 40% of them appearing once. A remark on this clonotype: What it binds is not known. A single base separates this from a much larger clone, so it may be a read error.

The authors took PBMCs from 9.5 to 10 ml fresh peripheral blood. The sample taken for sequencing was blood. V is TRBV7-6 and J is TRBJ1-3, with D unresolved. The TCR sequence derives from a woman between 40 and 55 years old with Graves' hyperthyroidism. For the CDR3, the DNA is TGTGCCAGCAGCTTAAACCAAGACTCTGAAAACACCATATATTTT. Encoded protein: CASSLNQDSENTIYF. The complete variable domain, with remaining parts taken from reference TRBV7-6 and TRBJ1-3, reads GAGVSQSPRYKVTKRGQDVALRCDPISGHVSLYWYRQALGQGPEFLTYFNYEAQQDKSGLPNDRFSAERPEGSISTLTIQRTEQRDSAMYRCASSLNQDSENTIYFGEGSWLTVV.